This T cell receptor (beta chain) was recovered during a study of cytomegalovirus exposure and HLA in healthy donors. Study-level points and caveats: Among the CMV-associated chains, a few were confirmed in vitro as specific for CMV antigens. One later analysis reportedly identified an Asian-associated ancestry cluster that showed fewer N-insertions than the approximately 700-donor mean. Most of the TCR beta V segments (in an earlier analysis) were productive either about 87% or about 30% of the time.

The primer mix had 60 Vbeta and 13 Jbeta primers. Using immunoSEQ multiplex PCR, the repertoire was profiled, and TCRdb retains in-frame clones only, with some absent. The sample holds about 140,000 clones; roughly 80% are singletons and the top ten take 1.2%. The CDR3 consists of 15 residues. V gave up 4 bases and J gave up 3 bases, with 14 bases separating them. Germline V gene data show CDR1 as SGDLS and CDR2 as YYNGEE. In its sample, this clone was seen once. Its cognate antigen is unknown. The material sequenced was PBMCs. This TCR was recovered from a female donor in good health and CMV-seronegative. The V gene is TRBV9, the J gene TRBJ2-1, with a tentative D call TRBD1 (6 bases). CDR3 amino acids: CASSPLTGLYNEQFF. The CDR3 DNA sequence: TGTGCCAGCAGCCCTTTGACAGGACTCTACAATGAGCAGTTCTTC.